This TCR beta chain was documented in a study of identical twins. The study's findings and limits: In cord blood, abundant beta clonotypes had fewer insertions; memory showed no trend.

This clonotype turned up a few times. The antigen is not known. TCRdb redid the calling of the 5' RACE reads with MiXCR, one entry per CDR3 protein. The sample has approximately 690,000 distinct CDR3 sequences; roughly 6% are singletons. Trimming took off 7 bases at V and 8 bases at J, with 17 bases between the two ends. This CDR3 has 13 amino acids. Germline loops: CDR1 MNHNY, CDR2 SVGAGI (reference sequence). All donors were healthy, and all were Caucasian. This clonotype originated in a man younger than 30 in good health. The chain employs TRBV6-6 and TRBJ1-2, with a possible D match to TRBD1 (5 bases). Sequenced: naive T cells sorted from blood. CDR3 bases: TGTGCCAGCAACCAGAGGGACGGCGGAGGCTACACCTTC. Encoded protein: CASNQRDGGGYTF.